Listed below are T cell receptor beta chains from one sample, sequenced in a study of cytomegalovirus exposure and HLA in healthy donors. Sequenced by immunoSEQ multiplex PCR; TCRdb stores in-frame clones only, minus some. The sample holds 160,000 or so clones; approximately 80% are singletons and the top ten take 9.5% to 10%. The sample was PBMCs. These receptors all stem from a man aged 18 to 30 in good health and CMV-seropositive. Each CDR3 is given with its conserved first and last residue. A D gene is named only where the DNA matches it firmly. Where a row states a size, it is once, few, many or the class of an expanded clone; other rows omit it.

j_call v_call clone_size d_call cdr3_nt cdr3_aa
TRBJ2-3 TRBV19 . . TGTGCCAGTAGTAAACGGCGCGGTGAATCCACAGATACGCAGTATTTT CASSKRRGESTDTQYF
TRBJ2-5 TRBV2 . . TGTGCCAGCAGCAGGGAAGAGACCCAGTACTTC CASSREETQYF
TRBJ2-7 TRBV4-3 . . TGCGCCAGCAGCCAAGAGGCCTCGGGGGTCACCTCCTACGAGCAGTACTTC CASSQEASGVTSYEQYF
TRBJ2-1 TRBV27 . TRBD2 TGTGCCAGCAGTTTAGCCGGGCGGGAGGTGTACAATGAGCAGTTCTTC CASSLAGREVYNEQFF
TRBJ1-2 TRBV6-6 . . TGTGCCAGCAGTTACTCGTTCAGCTATGGCTACACCTTC CASSYSFSYGYTF
TRBJ2-2 TRBV27 few TRBD1 TGTGCCAGCAGTAGGGGACAGGGGTTCGGCGGGGAGCTGTTTTTT CASSRGQGFGGELFF
TRBJ2-1 TRBV30 . . TGTGCCTGGAGAGGACAGATCATCAATGAGCAGTTCTTC CAWRGQIINEQFF
TRBJ1-6 TRBV7-2 . . TGTGCCAGCAGCTTAGGAGGGTCAACTTTTAATTCACCCCTCCACTTT CASSLGGSTFNSPLHF
TRBJ2-6 TRBV5-1 . . TGCGCCAGCAGCGAGTTCATAGCCCAAAGTTCTGGGGCCAACGTCCTGACTTTC CASSEFIAQSSGANVLTF
TRBJ1-2 TRBV7-3 . TRBD1 TGTGCCAGCAGCCGAAGAACGACAGGGGGCCGTCGAGAAACGGGCTACACCTTC CASSRRTTGGRRETGYTF
TRBJ2-7 TRBV10-2 . TRBD1 TGCGCCAGCAGTGAGTCGAGGACAGGGAACAATTTGTACGAGCAGTACTTC CASSESRTGNNLYEQYF
TRBJ2-7 TRBV15 . TRBD1 TGTGCCACCAGCAGAGATAGGACAGGAGGCGAGCAGTACTTC CATSRDRTGGEQYF
TRBJ1-6 TRBV6-5 . . TGTGCCAGCAGGGGAAGGGGTCACTATAATTCACCCCTCCACTTT CASRGRGHYNSPLHF
TRBJ2-3 TRBV5-1 . TRBD1 TGCGCCAGCAGCCCAGGACAGGGTAGCACAGATACGCAGTATTTT CASSPGQGSTDTQYF
TRBJ2-2 TRBV30 . . TGTGCCTGGAGCCAGAACACCGGGGAGCTGTTTTTT CAWSQNTGELFF
TRBJ1-6 TRBV9 . . TGTGCCAGCAGCGCAGATCCCCCAGGGTGGGGCAATTCACCCCTCCACTTT CASSADPPGWGNSPLHF
TRBJ2-1 TRBV11-3 . . TGTGCCAGCAGCTTGACGGGGTCCTACAATGAGCAGTTCTTC CASSLTGSYNEQFF
TRBJ1-3 TRBV5-1 . . TGCGCCAGCAGCTTGGTTGGAGTGCGAGGAAACACCATATATTTT CASSLVGVRGNTIYF
TRBJ2-1 TRBV6-4 once . TGTGCCAGCAGTGACCATTCTTTTAGCGGAAACAATGAGCAGTTCTTC CASSDHSFSGNNEQFF
TRBJ2-1 TRBV13 . TRBD2 TGTGCCAGCAGATGGCGGGGGGCTTCAAACAATGAGCAGTTCTTC CASRWRGASNNEQFF
TRBJ2-1 TRBV4-1 . . TGCGCCAGCAGTCGAGGAACAGGATACAATGAGCAGTTCTTC CASSRGTGYNEQFF
TRBJ2-2 TRBV5-6 . TRBD1 TGTGCCAGCAGTCAAGGGACAGCGAACACCGGGGAGCTGTTTTTT CASSQGTANTGELFF
TRBJ1-5 TRBV27 . . TGTGCCAGCAGTTTATCCGTGGGAGGAGGTCAGCCCCAGCATTTT CASSLSVGGGQPQHF
TRBJ1-2 TRBV5-6 . TRBD1 TGTGCCAGCAGCCCATTCAGACAGGGCGGAGAGGGCTACACCTTC CASSPFRQGGEGYTF
TRBJ2-3 TRBV30 . . TGTGCCTGGAGTGCCGAAGCCCTAGGAAAGGTAGATACGCAGTATTTT CAWSAEALGKVDTQYF
TRBJ1-2 TRBV30 . . TGTGCCTGGAGTTTGTCAGAAGTTTCTAACTATGGCTACACCTTC CAWSLSEVSNYGYTF
TRBJ2-1 TRBV19 . TRBD1 TGTGCCAGTAGTAAAGGGGACAGGATGGGGGGGCAGTTCTTC CASSKGDRMGGQFF
TRBJ2-1 TRBV27 . TRBD2 TGTGCCAGCAGCGGACAGCGGGGGGGCCTCAATGAGCAGTTCTTC CASSGQRGGLNEQFF
TRBJ2-2 TRBV19 . TRBD1 TGTGCCAGTAGTATCCAGGGGGCGACCGGGGAGCTGTTTTTT CASSIQGATGELFF
TRBJ1-2 TRBV19 once TRBD1 TGTGCCAGTAGTTTAAGCCGGGGGACAGCCTATGGCTACACCTTC CASSLSRGTAYGYTF
TRBJ2-2 TRBV9 once TRBD2 TGTGCCAGCAGCGTAGTAGCGGGTTTGAGTACCGGGGAGCTGTTTTTT CASSVVAGLSTGELFF
TRBJ1-5 TRBV18 . TRBD1 TGTGCCAGCTCAATCCAGGGGGAGGATCAGCCCCAGCATTTT CASSIQGEDQPQHF
TRBJ1-3 TRBV19 . . TGTGCCAGTAGTAGCACTGCCGGAAACACCATATATTTT CASSSTAGNTIYF
TRBJ2-5 TRBV18 . TRBD2 TGTGCCAGCTCACCCCTTCGCACTAGCGGGACGGGGGAGACCCAGTACTTC CASSPLRTSGTGETQYF
TRBJ2-3 TRBV9 . . TGTGCCAGCAGCTCCTATAGTGGAGATACGCAGTATTTT CASSSYSGDTQYF
TRBJ2-1 TRBV15 . . TGTGCCATCGACGGACTGAACTACAATGAGCAGTTCTTC CAIDGLNYNEQFF